One T cell receptor beta chain is described in this entry. Its cognate antigen is unknown. The record originates from a study of T cell responses to AZD1222 COVID-19 vaccine. On the study more broadly: Second-dose intervals of approximately 4 or approximately 12 weeks were pooled.

Overall study results and limits: Clonal diversity was possibly underestimated; the donors were predominantly white British and more often female. Nearly half of spike-specific TCRs reportedly go after variant regions that carry no mutations.

The table came from immunoSEQ multiplex PCR; TCRdb's copy has only in-frame clones and leaves some out. The data show about 160,000 clones, 85% to 95% seen once. This specimen consisted of peripheral blood, obtained on day 0 of AZD1222 vaccination. The sequence came from an adult in good health.

The CDR3 loop reads CSVEDEGQGSYEQYF. CDR3 in DNA: TGCAGCGTTGAAGATGAAGGACAGGGGTCCTACGAGCAGTACTTC. The chain has TRBV29-1 and TRBJ2-7; 9 nucleotides match TRBD1. Germline V gene sequence: CDR1 SQVTM, CDR2 ANQGSEA. Trimming at V came to 0 bases and at J to 1 base, leaving 4 bases not matched to a gene. This CDR3 has 15 residues.